This T cell receptor (beta chain) was sequenced in a study of technical replicates of blood from a few donors (dated by TCRdb to about 2017). About this clone: Its antigen is still unknown. Per-base quality was not reported, and no clone a single base away is much larger than it.

Library creation used the immunoSEQ multiplex PCR assay. Entries here come from immuneACCESS through TCRdb and include only in-frame sequences with V and J called. Some clones fail to appear in such tables; in the studies checked, an unresolved V gene covers under half of the shortfall, and the cause of the remainder is unknown. The sample contains around 84,000 clones, around 97% of them found a single time. The leading ten clones occupy less than 0.2% of the sample. The sequence was obtained from a human donor in good health. The sequenced material came from T cells isolated from PBMCs.

The DNA reads as follows: TGTGCCAGTAGTACCCTGTGGGCCGGAGGCACCCGGGATAACACTGAAGCTTTCTTT. The resulting protein is CASSTLWAGGTRDNTEAFF. The rearranged segments are TRBV19 and TRBJ1-1; the D gene cannot be named for sure. The germline V gene (reference sequence) yields LNHDA for CDR1 and SQIVND for CDR2. The V end loses 4 bases and the J end loses 2 bases, and a stretch of 26 bases separates them. CDR3 length: 19 amino acids, cysteine to phenylalanine. CDR3 DNA is the only sequence kept; it has 57 bases, read in frame from the first base.